The 17 T cell receptor beta chains reported below all come from one sample, sequenced in a study of blood T cell repertoires in COVID-19. Clones were read by immunoSEQ multiplex PCR, and TCRdb kept only the in-frame ones, dropping some. This table holds about 260,000 clones, around 84% found once. Sequences were obtained from peripheral blood. The receptors derive from a man aged 55 to 70 with acute or convalescent COVID-19.

The CDR3 nucleotides are TGTGCCAGCAGTGAGGGAGCAAGGAGATCGGGCGAGACCCAGTACTTC. Translated, it gives CASSEGARRSGETQYF. The rearrangement uses TRBV9 and TRBJ2-5, with TRBD2 as a possible D gene (5 bases). The CDR3 loop spans 16 amino acids. Germline values: CDR1 SGDLS, CDR2 YYNGEE. V lost 5 bases and J 5 bases, leaving 22 bases between the germline ends.

This sequence joins TRBV6-5 and TRBJ1-2; 8 bases match TRBD1. J gave up 8 bases and V 6 bases, and 8 bases lay outside the gene matches. The CDR3 consists of 13 residues. Germline assignment: CDR1 MNHEY and CDR2 SVGAGI. The CDR3 DNA reads TGTGCCAGCAGCGGACAGGGCGTCGGAGGCTACACCTTC. It is translated as CASSGQGVGGYTF.

The J gene is TRBJ1-3, the V gene TRBV5-6; D uncertain. The V end was cut by 0 bases, the J end by 3 bases, with 7 bases between. Germline CDR1 reads SGHDT; CDR2 reads YYEEEE. The CDR3 runs to 14 residues. CDR3: CASSLAGFGNTIYF. CDR3 DNA sequence: TGTGCCAGCAGCTTGGCCGGGTTTGGAAACACCATATATTTT.

This chain connects TRBV30 to TRBJ1-2; 9 bases match TRBD1. V lost 1 base and J lost 4; bases outside the gene matches: 10. CDR1 is GTSNPN, CDR2 SVGIG, per germline (reference sequence). CDR3 size: 16 residues. DNA of the CDR3: TGTGCCTGGAGTGACCCCGGGACAGGGAGATTCTATGGCTACACCTTC. Translated: CAWSDPGTGRFYGYTF.

The table lists this clone with a count of one. V is TRBV5-6 and J is TRBJ2-5; 8 nucleotides match TRBD1. Germline loops: CDR1 SGHDT, CDR2 YYEEEE. The CDR3 extends over 17 amino acids. Trimming took 3 bases from V and 0 from J; bases not matched to a gene: 10. Here the CDR3 reads CASSSSWTGLYQETQYF. The CDR3 DNA follows: TGTGCCAGCAGCTCCTCCTGGACAGGGTTGTACCAAGAGACCCAGTACTTC.

The chain couples TRBV19 to TRBJ2-1; 9 positions match TRBD2. This CDR3 spans 16 amino acids. The J segment lost 4 bases and the V segment lost 7 bases, leaving 11 bases of the junction unmatched. Germline V lookup: CDR1 LNHDA, CDR2 SQIVND (reference sequence). CDR3 residues: CASTPKGLAGYNEQFF. In DNA, the CDR3 is TGTGCCAGTACTCCTAAAGGTCTAGCGGGATACAATGAGCAGTTCTTC.

The gene calls are TRBV6-2 or TRBV6-3 and TRBJ2-1; tentatively, D is TRBD1 (5 bases). From germline, CDR1 is MNHEY and CDR2 SVGEGT. This CDR3 contains 13 residues. Trimming stripped 6 bases from V and 7 bases from J, with 13 bases between. CDR3 bases: TGTGCCAGCAGCAAAGGGGCATTAAATGAGCAGTTCTTC. Amino acid sequence: CASSKGALNEQFF.

The CDR3 nucleotides are TGTGCCTTAACAAGGACAGGGGAAGGCTACACCTTC. It encodes CALTRTGEGYTF. This chain uses TRBV2 with TRBJ1-2, with TRBD1 matching 9 bases. The germline CDR1 and CDR2 sequences are SNHLY and FYNNEI. This CDR3 has 12 residues. J was trimmed by 8 bases and V by 11 bases; bases with no gene match: 9. Variable domain in full (rest from reference TRBV2 and TRBJ1-2): EPEVTQTPSHQVTQMGQEVILRCVPISNHLYFYWYRQILGQKVEFLVSFYNNEISEKSEIFDDQFSVERPDGSNFTLKIRSTKLEDSAMYFCALTRTGEGYTFGSGTRLTVV.

The count of this clone is one. This sequence joins TRBV28 and TRBJ1-5; D remains unclear. Germline V CDR1 and CDR2: MDHEN, SYDVKM. Trimming pared 2 bases from V and 3 bases from J, leaving 8 bases between. The CDR3 is 14 residues long. The CDR3 sequence is CASSLSTDNQPQHF. CDR3 sequence (DNA): TGTGCCAGCAGTTTAAGTACAGACAATCAGCCCCAGCATTTT.

The V and J genes are TRBV27 and TRBJ1-1, with TRBD1 matching over 12 bases. Germline CDR1 reads MNHEY; CDR2 reads SMNVEV (reference sequence). This CDR3 is built from 18 residues. After removal of 6 bases from V and 1 base from J, the junction contained 12 bases not matched to a gene. The CDR3 spells CASSRGTGTGGGNTEAFF. CDR3 coding DNA: TGTGCCAGCAGCAGGGGAACCGGGACAGGGGGCGGGAACACTGAAGCTTTCTTT.

The rearrangement links TRBV5-6 to TRBJ2-5, with a weak D call TRBD2 (6 bases). V gave up 1 base and J gave up 1 base, with 8 bases separating them. The CDR3 consists of 14 residues. Germline V gene lookup returns CDR1 SGHDT and CDR2 YYEEEE. CDR3 region: CASSLLGGQETQYF. The CDR3 DNA follows: TGTGCCAGCAGCTTGCTGGGGGGCCAAGAGACCCAGTACTTC.

The CDR3 protein is CASRSGTILYTDTQYF. CDR3 in DNA: TGTGCCAGTAGATCGGGGACAATCCTATACACAGATACGCAGTATTTT. The chain uses TRBV19 and TRBJ2-3; a weak D match, TRBD1 (6 bases). CDR1 and CDR2 from the germline V gene are LNHDA and SQIVND (reference sequence). Trimming took 6 bases from V and 2 from J, leaving 18 bases between them. CDR3 length equals 16 residues.

The rearrangement joins TRBV28 to TRBJ1-5; D unresolved. CDR3 size: 16 residues. With 11 bases removed from V and 0 bases from J, the gap between germline ends came to 20 bases. The germline gives CDR1 MDHEN, CDR2 SYDVKM. Here the CDR3 reads CAALEGGSHSNQPQHF. In nucleotides, the CDR3 is TGTGCCGCTCTAGAGGGAGGCAGCCATAGCAATCAGCCCCAGCATTTT.

V is TRBV7-3 and J is TRBJ1-1; D unresolved. Trimming took 6 bases from V and 8 from J, leaving 16 bases between them. This CDR3 has 13 amino acids. Germline V gene lookup returns CDR1 SGHTA and CDR2 FQGTGA. CDR3 DNA sequence: TGTGCCAGCAGTTTTCAGGCCTCCACGGAAGCTTTCTTT. Translated: CASSFQASTEAFF.

The V call is TRBV18, the J call TRBJ2-3, with 9 bases that match TRBD2. Germline values: CDR1 KGHSH, CDR2 LQKENI. The junction had 7 bases not matched to a gene; V was cut back by 3 bases and J by 6 bases. The CDR3 runs to 15 residues. The CDR3 protein is CASSPLAGSGDTQYF. In DNA, the CDR3 is TGTGCCAGCTCACCTCTAGCGGGGTCAGGGGATACGCAGTATTTT.

The V call is TRBV29-1, the J call TRBJ2-7; 7 positions match TRBD1. There are 13 residues in the CDR3. V was pared by 3 bases and J by 2 bases, with 4 bases of the junction left unmatched. Germline V gene sequence: CDR1 SQVTM, CDR2 ANQGSEA. The CDR3 region is CSVEGTAAYEQYF. DNA for the CDR3: TGCAGCGTTGAGGGGACAGCAGCCTACGAGCAGTACTTC.

This chain connects TRBV28 to TRBJ1-2, with 7 bases aligning to TRBD1. The CDR3 sequence is 15 residues long. Germline V gene data show CDR1 as MDHEN and CDR2 as SYDVKM. V gave up 6 bases and J gave up 8 bases; unmatched junction bases: 15. For the CDR3, the DNA is TGTGCCAGCAGATACTCCGGGACAGCCTTATGGGGCTACACCTTC. Translated, it gives CASRYSGTALWGYTF.